The 20 T cell receptor beta chains reported below all come from one sample, sequenced in a study of shared clonotypes between healthy human individuals. Naive CD8 cells were CD45RO-negative, positively selected for CCR7, excluding terminally differentiated effector memory CD45RA+ cells. Using immunoSEQ multiplex PCR, the repertoire was profiled, and TCRdb retains in-frame clones only, with some absent. The sample holds under 850,000 clones; over 90% are singletons and the top ten take less than 25%. Specimen: naive CD8+ T cells sorted from blood. Receptor source: a man aged 25 to 40 in good health.

The chain uses TRBV27 and TRBJ2-6, with D unresolved. V lost 2 bases, J lost 0 bases, and 11 bases lay in between. Looked up from germline, CDR1 is MNHEY and CDR2 is SMNVEV (reference sequence). This CDR3 is 17 amino acids long. The CDR3 DNA reads as TGTGCCAGCAGTTTAGGCGGATTTTTCTCTGGGGCCAACGTCCTGACTTTC. It encodes CASSLGGFFSGANVLTF.

This chain links TRBV6-1 with TRBJ2-3; TRBD2 matches 13 bases. V was pared by 0 bases and J by 0 bases, with 3 bases of the junction left unmatched. Germline CDR1 MNHNS, CDR2 SASEGT. This CDR3 is built from 18 residues. CDR3 in DNA: TGTGCCAGCAGTGAAGCGGGACTAGCGGGATATAGCACAGATACGCAGTATTTT. Encoded protein: CASSEAGLAGYSTDTQYF.

The genes are TRBV5-5 and TRBJ1-2; 9 bases are a match to TRBD1. This CDR3 region has 14 residues. Germline trimming cut 6 bases from V and 7 bases from J; bases unmatched to any gene: 10. CDR1 is SGHKS, CDR2 YYEKEE, per germline (reference sequence). CDR3 residues: CASNPFGDRAGYTF. The CDR3, as DNA: TGTGCCAGCAACCCGTTCGGGGACAGGGCTGGCTACACCTTC. Full variable domain (remainder filled in from reference TRBV5-5 and TRBJ1-2): DAGVTQSPTHLIKTRGQQVTLRCSPISGHKSVSWYQQVLGQGPQFIFQYYEKEERGRGNFPDRFSARQFPNYSSELNVNALLLGDSALYLCASNPFGDRAGYTFGSGTRLTVV.

This clone appeared a few times. V is TRBV5-6 and J is TRBJ2-1; D may be TRBD1 (7 bases). V was cut by 0 bases and J by 8 bases, with 24 bases left in between. CDR3 length equals 18 residues. Germline V gives CDR1 SGHDT, CDR2 YYEEEE. The CDR3 sequence is CASSLGQGFGSTMDEQFF. CDR3 nucleotides: TGTGCCAGCAGCTTGGGACAGGGTTTCGGGAGTACGATGGATGAGCAGTTCTTC. Full variable domain (remainder filled in from reference TRBV5-6 and TRBJ2-1): DAGVTQSPTHLIKTRGQQVTLRCSPKSGHDTVSWYQQALGQGPQFIFQYYEEEERQRGNFPDRFSGHQFPNYSSELNVNALLLGDSALYLCASSLGQGFGSTMDEQFFGPGTRLTVL.

CDR3 nucleotides: TGTGCCAGCAGTTTAGTTACCTACAATGAGCAGTTCTTC. This translates into CASSLVTYNEQFF. The chain has TRBV28 and TRBJ2-1; no firm D call. The germline V and J ends were trimmed by 2 bases and 2 bases, with 4 bases remaining between them. In germline, CDR1 is MDHEN, CDR2 SYDVKM. The CDR3 has 13 amino acids.

This clone was observed many times. The J gene is TRBJ1-5, the V gene TRBV19; maybe TRBD1 (6 bases). This CDR3 is 14 amino acids long. Trimming shortened V by 5 bases and J by 7 bases, and 15 bases separated the two germline ends. CDR1 is LNHDA and CDR2 is SQIVND in the germline V gene (reference sequence). In nucleotides, the CDR3 is TGTGCCAGTAGTGCCAACAGGGTAAGGCAGCCCCAGCATTTT. Its protein product is CASSANRVRQPQHF.

The chain has TRBV27 and TRBJ1-2; 11 nucleotides align to TRBD1. Per the germline V gene, CDR1 is MNHEY and CDR2 is SMNVEV (reference sequence). The junction had 3 bases not matched to a gene; V was cut back by 5 bases and J by 4 bases. The length of the CDR3 is 14 residues. The CDR3 here is CASSLGQGAYGYTF. The CDR3 DNA sequence: TGTGCCAGCAGTCTCGGACAGGGGGCCTATGGCTACACCTTC.

V and J are TRBV15 and TRBJ2-7; 7 nucleotides align to TRBD2. V lost 0 bases to trimming and J lost 3 bases; unmatched junction nucleotides: 8. The CDR3 has 16 amino acids. Germline V lookup: CDR1 LNHNV, CDR2 YYDKDF (reference sequence). This CDR3 reads CATSRDRGLDIYEQYF. CDR3 bases: TGTGCCACCAGCAGAGATCGAGGACTAGATATCTACGAGCAGTACTTC.

V is TRBV10-3 and J is TRBJ1-1; unclear D gene. Germline V gene lookup returns CDR1 ENHRY and CDR2 SYGVKD. The CDR3 has 12 residues. V gave up 0 bases and J gave up 4 bases, with 3 bases separating them. CDR3 in amino acids: CAISESSTEAFF. CDR3 nucleotide sequence: TGTGCCATCAGTGAGTCATCCACTGAAGCTTTCTTT.

This clone was seen only once. The chain recombines TRBV5-4 with TRBJ2-7; D perhaps matches TRBD1 (5 bases). Germline V gene sequence: CDR1 SGHNT, CDR2 YYREEE (reference sequence). Trimming pared 2 bases from V and 0 bases from J, leaving 9 bases between. The CDR3 runs 14 residues. CDR3 region: CASSLSDSSYEQYF. CDR3 bases: TGTGCCAGCAGCTTATCCGACAGCTCCTACGAGCAGTACTTC.

The chain has TRBV4-2 and TRBJ1-4; D is unresolved. The CDR3 totals 14 residues. Deletions cut 3 bases from V and 0 bases from J, with 5 bases between. The germline V gene encodes CDR1 LGHNA and CDR2 YNFKEQ. The chain's CDR3 is CASSHGATNEKLFF. The CDR3 coding sequence is TGTGCCAGCAGCCACGGAGCAACTAATGAAAAACTGTTTTTT.

The V and J genes are TRBV13 and TRBJ2-1; TRBD2 matches 10 bases. The CDR3 covers 16 residues. Germline V lookup: CDR1 PRHDT, CDR2 FYEKMQ (reference sequence). The ends lost 7 bases at V and 6 bases at J; junction bases unmatched: 12. The CDR3 is CASTFDRTSGPNEQFF. CDR3 bases: TGTGCCAGCACTTTCGATAGGACTAGCGGTCCCAATGAGCAGTTCTTC. Combining the CDR3 with reference TRBV13 and TRBJ2-1 gives the whole variable domain AAGVIQSPRHLIKEKRETATLKCYPIPRHDTVYWYQQGPGQDPQFLISFYEKMQSDKGSIPDRFSAQQFSDYHSELNMSSLELGDSALYFCASTFDRTSGPNEQFFGPGTRLTVL.

V and J are TRBV4-1 and TRBJ2-5, with D perhaps assigned TRBD1 or TRBD2 (5 bases each). Trimming stripped 5 bases from V and 3 bases from J, with 16 bases between. The CDR3 has 15 amino acids. Germline loops: CDR1 MGHRA, CDR2 YSYEKL. CDR3 nucleotide sequence: TGCGCCAGCAGCGGACCCAGGGTGGGGGAAGAGACCCAGTACTTC. Translation gives CASSGPRVGEETQYF.

CDR3 nucleotides: TGTGCCAGCAGTTTACTTTGGACTAGCGGGACCAACTCCTACAATGAGCAGTTCTTC. This sequence encodes CASSLLWTSGTNSYNEQFF. The rearrangement links TRBV28 to TRBJ2-1; 12 bases match TRBD2. The junction had 8 bases not matched to a gene; V was cut back by 2 bases and J by 0 bases. CDR1 is MDHEN and CDR2 is SYDVKM in the germline V gene. The CDR3 spans 19 residues.

V is TRBV4-1 and J is TRBJ2-5; a weak D match, TRBD2 (6 bases). The end of the DNA fits TRBJ2-7 better, so the J call may be wrong. The germline CDR1 and CDR2 sequences are MGHRA and YSYEKL. The CDR3 has 15 amino acids. The CDR3 protein is CASSQEGLRSYEQYF. CDR3 sequence (DNA): TGCGCCAGCAGCCAAGAGGGACTTCGCTCCTACGAGCAGTACTTC.

V is TRBV28 and J is TRBJ2-1; D gene uncertain. Germline V gives CDR1 MDHEN, CDR2 SYDVKM. This CDR3 is 13 amino acids long. Trimming cost V 3 bases and J 3 bases, with 6 bases left between them. CDR3 DNA: TGTGCCAGCAGTTTCGGCATCTACAATGAGCAGTTCTTC. This sequence encodes CASSFGIYNEQFF.

The chain recombines TRBV29-1 with TRBJ2-5, with 12 bases matching TRBD2. The germline gives CDR1 SQVTM, CDR2 ANQGSEA. Losses at the gene ends were 6 bases for V and 5 bases for J; bases not matched to a gene: 10. This CDR3 has 15 residues. Here the CDR3 reads CSVEPGTSGLETQYF. CDR3 DNA sequence: TGCAGCGTAGAGCCCGGGACTAGCGGGCTTGAGACCCAGTACTTC.

This chain connects TRBV7-8 to TRBJ1-1; D gene unclear. Germline-derived CDR1 and CDR2 are SGHVS and FQNEAQ. Between the trimmed V and J ends, which lost 5 bases and 4 bases, there was a span of 14 bases. The CDR3 extends over 14 amino acids. The CDR3 bases are TGTGCCAGCAGCAAAGAGAACGGTGGCACTGAAGCTTTCTTT. Protein: CASSKENGGTEAFF.

The genes are TRBV6-5 and TRBJ2-1, with D hard to call. The CDR3 consists of 15 residues. Trimming removed 0 bases at V and 2 bases at J, with 8 bases between. Germline-derived CDR1 and CDR2 are MNHEY and SVGAGI. CDR3 nucleotides: TGTGCCAGCAGTTACTCGAACCTAACCTACAATGAGCAGTTCTTC. Residues: CASSYSNLTYNEQFF.

For this clone: One end of the junction does not line up with germline, which may come from a read error. Other DNA variants within this sample encode the same CDR3. The rearrangement uses TRBV12-5 and TRBJ2-1; D not resolved. The CDR3 totals 13 residues. Germline V gene lookup returns CDR1 LGHNT and CDR2 FRNRAP. The CDR3 sequence: CASGLSRNNEQFF. The CDR3 DNA sequence: TGTGCTAGCGGTTTGAGCCGCAACAATGAGCAGTTCTTC.